This passage covers 16 T cell receptor beta chains from one sample sequenced in a study of T-cell memory formation after mild COVID-19. TCRdb reprocessed the 5' RACE reads with MiXCR, giving one entry per CDR3 protein. The table records approximately 290,000 distinct CDR3 sequences, 15% of them present only once. Specimen: PBMCs or a T cell subset sorted from them (not recorded which). Source of these receptors: a man aged 18-30 years who had mild COVID-19 (a few samples of this study predate the infection). Cell type and time point are not known.

The CDR3 is CASSYAGELFF. The CDR3 nucleotides are TGCGCCAGCAGTTATGCCGGGGAGCTGTTTTTT. The chain carries TRBV5-1 and TRBJ2-2; no firm D call. CDR1 SGHRS and CDR2 YFSETQ come from the germline V gene. The CDR3 totals 11 residues. Trimming removed 5 bases from V and 6 bases from J, with 5 bases in between.

The chain joins TRBV20-1 to TRBJ2-2, with D possibly TRBD2 on 6 matching bases. V gave up 0 bases and J gave up 0 bases, with 8 bases separating them. CDR3 size: 15 residues. Germline loops: CDR1 DFQATT, CDR2 SNEGSKA (reference sequence). This CDR3 is CSAREPGANTGELFF. CDR3 nucleotides: TGCAGTGCTAGAGAGCCGGGAGCGAACACCGGGGAGCTGTTTTTT.

There are a few counts of this clonotype. The chain links TRBV5-1 to TRBJ1-1, with D possibly TRBD1 on 5 matching bases. From germline, CDR1 is SGHRS and CDR2 YFSETQ. V lost 0 bases, J lost 9 bases, and 15 bases lay in between. The CDR3 is 14 residues long. CDR3 in amino acids: CASSLDTVGLQAFF. In DNA, the CDR3 is TGCGCCAGCAGCTTGGATACCGTGGGGCTCCAAGCTTTCTTT.

This clonotype was counted many times. The chain recombines TRBV7-9 with TRBJ1-5; a weak D match, TRBD1 (5 bases). This CDR3 has 14 residues. Germline V gene data show CDR1 as SEHNR and CDR2 as FQNEAQ (reference sequence). V was shortened by 5 bases and J by 1 base, with 9 bases between the two germline ends. CDR3 in amino acids: CASSPSGSNQPQHF. CDR3 DNA: TGTGCCAGCAGCCCGTCAGGGAGCAATCAGCCCCAGCATTTT.

Ten or more counts support this clonotype. This chain joins TRBV6-5 and TRBJ2-5, with a possible D match to TRBD1 (5 bases). The CDR3 is 13 residues long. The V and J ends lost 5 bases and 5 bases respectively, with 12 bases between them. The germline CDR1 and CDR2 sequences are MNHEY and SVGAGI. DNA of the CDR3: TGTGCCAGCAGTCCCATGGGGCTTGAGACCCAGTACTTC. Residues: CASSPMGLETQYF.

This clonotype was observed a few times. The chain recombines TRBV29-1 with TRBJ2-1, with 7 positions matching TRBD2. The CDR3 extends over 15 amino acids. Germline loops: CDR1 SQVTM, CDR2 ANQGSEA. After removal of 6 bases from V and 4 bases from J, the junction contained 12 bases not matched to a gene. The CDR3 protein is CSVQQSGAIYNEQFF. The DNA for the CDR3 is TGCAGCGTACAACAGAGCGGGGCCATATACAATGAGCAGTTCTTC.

This clonotype has only a few counts. V and J are TRBV2 and TRBJ2-7, with TRBD1 matching over 7 bases. Unmatched junction bases numbered 4, after V lost 6 bases and J lost 2 bases. CDR1 SNHLY and CDR2 FYNNEI come from the germline V gene. The CDR3 has 13 residues. The CDR3 protein is CASSRQGAYEQYV. DNA of the CDR3: TGTGCCAGCAGCCGACAGGGAGCCTACGAGCAGTACGTC.

The rearrangement joins TRBV6-4 to TRBJ2-2, with D uncertain. The CDR3 spans 13 residues. Deletions cut 7 bases from V and 2 bases from J, with 8 bases between. Germline CDR1 and CDR2: MRHNA and SNTAGT. This CDR3 reads CASMDQNTGELFF. Written as DNA, the CDR3 is TGTGCCAGCATGGACCAAAACACCGGGGAGCTGTTTTTT.

This clonotype was counted a few times. The V gene is TRBV6-5, the J gene TRBJ2-7, with 9 bases identical to TRBD1. The CDR3 is 14 amino acids. V shed 5 bases, J shed 5 bases, and the junction held 7 bases outside the gene matches. Germline CDR1 is MNHEY and CDR2 is SVGAGI. In DNA, the CDR3 is TGTGCCAGCAGTCCGGGACAGGGTCCCCACGAGCAGTACGTC. Translated, it gives CASSPGQGPHEQYV.

This clonotype was recorded many times. The genes are TRBV7-3 and TRBJ2-5, with 7 positions matching TRBD1. The V and J ends lost 1 base and 1 base, in that order; junction bases with no gene match: 0. This CDR3 is 14 amino acids long. The germline V gene encodes CDR1 SGHTA and CDR2 FQGTGA. Here the CDR3 reads CASSLNRGQETQYF. As DNA, the CDR3 is TGTGCCAGCAGCTTAAACAGGGGCCAAGAGACCCAGTACTTC.

This clonotype was counted a single time. This rearrangement joins TRBV7-8 to TRBJ1-2; perhaps TRBD1 as D (5 bases). The ends were cut back, 0 bases at V and 7 bases at J, with 12 bases in the middle. This CDR3 has 14 amino acids. CDR1 is SGHVS, CDR2 FQNEAQ, per germline. The CDR3 nucleotides read TGTGCCAGCAGCTTAGCGGGGCAGGGAGGTGGCTACACCTTC. This translates into CASSLAGQGGGYTF. The variable domain in full, with the rest retrieved from reference TRBV7-8 and TRBJ1-2, is GAGVSQSPRYKVAKRGQDVALRCDPISGHVSLFWYQQALGQGPEFLTYFQNEAQLDKSGLPSDRFFAERPEGSVSTLKIQRTQQEDSAVYLCASSLAGQGGGYTFGSGTRLTVV.

This clonotype was seen at least ten times. The rearrangement joins TRBV6-5 to TRBJ1-1; D uncertain. Trimming left V 7 bases short and J 5 bases short, with 14 bases between. This CDR3 is 13 amino acids long. From germline, CDR1 is MNHEY and CDR2 SVGAGI. CDR3 protein: CASIELGSTEAFF. In DNA, the CDR3 is TGTGCCAGCATTGAACTCGGGAGTACTGAAGCTTTCTTT.

This clonotype was found a few times. The CDR3 region has the DNA TGCGCCAGCAGCTTGAACGGGGGGCGAGAGACCCAGTACTTC. Its protein is CASSLNGGRETQYF. The chain combines TRBV5-1 with TRBJ2-5, with a weak D call TRBD2 (7 bases). Per the germline V gene, CDR1 is SGHRS and CDR2 is YFSETQ. CDR3 size: 14 residues. The germline V and J ends were trimmed by 1 base and 4 bases, with 11 bases remaining between them. The variable domain in full, completed from reference TRBV5-1 and TRBJ2-5, reads KAGVTQTPRYLIKTRGQQVTLSCSPISGHRSVSWYQQTPGQGLQFLFEYFSETQRNKGNFPGRFSGRQFSNSRSEMNVSTLELGDSALYLCASSLNGGRETQYFGPGTRLLVL.

This chain uses TRBV5-1 with TRBJ1-1; 7 bases agree with TRBD1. Per germline, CDR1 SGHRS and CDR2 YFSETQ. The CDR3 length is 15 residues. Germline trimming cut 2 bases from V and 4 bases from J; bases unmatched to any gene: 8. In DNA, the CDR3 is TGCGCCAGCAGCTTATCCGGGACAGTAGGCACTGAAGCTTTCTTT. Translated, it gives CASSLSGTVGTEAFF.

This clonotype was picked up a small number of times. This could be a read error, since a much larger clone is one nucleotide away. The rearrangement joins TRBV20-1 to TRBJ2-5; tentatively, D is TRBD1 or TRBD2 (6 bases each). V lost 3 bases, J lost 4 bases, and 9 bases lay in between. Germline V gene sequence: CDR1 DFQATT, CDR2 SNEGSKA (reference sequence). This CDR3 has 12 residues. The CDR3 reads CSARGGGETQYF. CDR3 bases: TGCAGTGCTAGGGGGGGCGGAGAGACCCAGTACTTC.

The gene calls are TRBV5-1 and TRBJ2-4, with 15 bases that match TRBD2. This CDR3 has 17 residues. Germline CDR1 is SGHRS and CDR2 is YFSETQ. Trimming took 4 bases from V and 8 from J; bases not matched to a gene: 10. The CDR3 sequence is CASSAGLAGGPGYIQYF. The DNA for the CDR3 is TGCGCCAGCAGCGCCGGACTAGCGGGGGGGCCCGGGTACATTCAGTACTTC.